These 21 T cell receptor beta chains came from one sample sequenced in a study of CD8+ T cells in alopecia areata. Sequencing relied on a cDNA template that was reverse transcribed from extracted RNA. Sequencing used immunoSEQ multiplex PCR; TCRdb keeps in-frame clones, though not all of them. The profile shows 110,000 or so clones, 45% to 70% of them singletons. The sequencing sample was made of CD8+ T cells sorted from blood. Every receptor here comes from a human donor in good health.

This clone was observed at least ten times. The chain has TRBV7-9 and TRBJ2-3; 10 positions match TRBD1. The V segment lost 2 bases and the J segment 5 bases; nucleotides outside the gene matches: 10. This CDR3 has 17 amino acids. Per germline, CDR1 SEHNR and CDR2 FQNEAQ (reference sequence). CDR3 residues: CASSLRRQGARGDTQYF. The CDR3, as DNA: TGTGCCAGCAGCTTAAGGAGACAGGGGGCTCGAGGAGATACGCAGTATTTT. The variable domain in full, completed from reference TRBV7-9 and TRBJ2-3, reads DTGVSQNPRHKITKRGQNVTFRCDPISEHNRLYWYRQTLGQGPEFLTYFQNEAQLEKSRLLSDRFSAERPKGSFSTLEIQRTEQGDSAMYLCASSLRRQGARGDTQYFGPGTRLTVL.

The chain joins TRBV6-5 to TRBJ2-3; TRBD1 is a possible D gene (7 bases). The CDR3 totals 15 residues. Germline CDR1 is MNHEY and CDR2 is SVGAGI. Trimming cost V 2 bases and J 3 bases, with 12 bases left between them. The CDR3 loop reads CASSYGGTVTDTQYF. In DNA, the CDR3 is TGTGCCAGCAGTTACGGGGGGACAGTTACAGATACGCAGTATTTT.

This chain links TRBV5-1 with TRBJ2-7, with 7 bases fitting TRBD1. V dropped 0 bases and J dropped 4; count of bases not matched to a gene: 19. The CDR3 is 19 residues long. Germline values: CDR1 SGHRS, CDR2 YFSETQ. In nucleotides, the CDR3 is TGCGCCAGCAGCTTGGAGGGGGCGCCAACTCCATCGACTTTTTACGAGCAGTACTTC. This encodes CASSLEGAPTPSTFYEQYF.

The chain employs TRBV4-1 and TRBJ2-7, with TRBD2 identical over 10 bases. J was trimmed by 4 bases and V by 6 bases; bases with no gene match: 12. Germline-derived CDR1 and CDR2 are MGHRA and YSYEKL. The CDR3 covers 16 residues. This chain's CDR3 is CASSPQVERGGYEQYF. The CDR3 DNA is TGCGCCAGCAGTCCCCAGGTGGAGCGGGGGGGATACGAGCAGTACTTC.

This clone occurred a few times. The CDR3 protein is CASSWTGGEQYF. The DNA for the CDR3 is TGCGCCAGCAGCTGGACCGGGGGCGAGCAGTACTTC. V and J are TRBV5-1 and TRBJ2-7; possibly TRBD2 for D (6 bases). The V and J ends lost 3 bases and 6 bases respectively, with 10 bases between them. The germline V gene encodes CDR1 SGHRS and CDR2 YFSETQ. This CDR3 has 12 residues. The complete variable domain, with remaining parts taken from reference TRBV5-1 and TRBJ2-7, reads KAGVTQTPRYLIKTRGQQVTLSCSPISGHRSVSWYQQTPGQGLQFLFEYFSETQRNKGNFPGRFSGRQFSNSRSEMNVSTLELGDSALYLCASSWTGGEQYFGPGTRLTVT.

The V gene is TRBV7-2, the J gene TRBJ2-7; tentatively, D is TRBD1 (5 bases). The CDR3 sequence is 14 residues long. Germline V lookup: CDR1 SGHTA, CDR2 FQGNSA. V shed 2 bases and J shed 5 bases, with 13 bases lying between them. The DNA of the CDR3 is TGTGCCAGCAGCTTACTTACAGGAGCCCACGAGCAGTACTTC. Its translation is CASSLLTGAHEQYF.

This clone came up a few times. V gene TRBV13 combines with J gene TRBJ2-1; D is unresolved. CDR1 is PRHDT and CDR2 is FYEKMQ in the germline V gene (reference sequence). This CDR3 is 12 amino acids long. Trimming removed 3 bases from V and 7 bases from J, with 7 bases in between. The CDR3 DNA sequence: TGTGCCAGCAGCTTCGGGTTAAATGAGCAGTTCTTC. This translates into CASSFGLNEQFF.

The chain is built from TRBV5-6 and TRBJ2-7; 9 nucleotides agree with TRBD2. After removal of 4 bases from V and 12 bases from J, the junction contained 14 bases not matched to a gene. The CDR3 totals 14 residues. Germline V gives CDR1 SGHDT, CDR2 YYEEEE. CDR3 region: CASSPGTSPSKRYF. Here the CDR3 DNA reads TGTGCCAGCAGCCCCGGGACTAGCCCTTCGAAGCGGTACTTC.

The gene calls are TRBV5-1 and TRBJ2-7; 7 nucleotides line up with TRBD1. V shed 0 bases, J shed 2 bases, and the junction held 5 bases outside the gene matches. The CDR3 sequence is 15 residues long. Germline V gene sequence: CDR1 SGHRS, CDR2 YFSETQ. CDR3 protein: CASSLASGQTYEQYF. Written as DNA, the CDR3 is TGCGCCAGCAGCTTGGCGTCGGGACAGACCTACGAGCAGTACTTC. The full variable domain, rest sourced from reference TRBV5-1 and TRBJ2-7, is KAGVTQTPRYLIKTRGQQVTLSCSPISGHRSVSWYQQTPGQGLQFLFEYFSETQRNKGNFPGRFSGRQFSNSRSEMNVSTLELGDSALYLCASSLASGQTYEQYFGPGTRLTVT.

The DNA for the CDR3 is TGTGCCAGCAGCCCGGACAGGGGGACTGGGGCCAACGTCCTGACTTTC. Amino acids: CASSPDRGTGANVLTF. The V and J genes are TRBV5-6 and TRBJ2-6; 10 bases match TRBD1. Losses at the gene ends were 4 bases for V and 2 bases for J; bases not matched to a gene: 3. Looked up from germline, CDR1 is SGHDT and CDR2 is YYEEEE. There are 16 residues in the CDR3.

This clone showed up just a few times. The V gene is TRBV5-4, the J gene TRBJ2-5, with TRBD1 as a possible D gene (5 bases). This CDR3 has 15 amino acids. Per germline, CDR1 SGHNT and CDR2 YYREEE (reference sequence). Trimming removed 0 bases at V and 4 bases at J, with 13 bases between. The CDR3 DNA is TGTGCCAGCAGCTTGGGCCAGGGATGGAGAGAGACCCAGTACTTC. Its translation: CASSLGQGWRETQYF.

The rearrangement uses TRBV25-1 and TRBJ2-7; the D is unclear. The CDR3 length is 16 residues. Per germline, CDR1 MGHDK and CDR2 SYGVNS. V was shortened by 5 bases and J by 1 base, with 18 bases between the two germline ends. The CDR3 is CASSPPATMWSYEQYF. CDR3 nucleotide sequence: TGTGCCAGCAGTCCCCCGGCTACTATGTGGTCCTACGAGCAGTACTTC.

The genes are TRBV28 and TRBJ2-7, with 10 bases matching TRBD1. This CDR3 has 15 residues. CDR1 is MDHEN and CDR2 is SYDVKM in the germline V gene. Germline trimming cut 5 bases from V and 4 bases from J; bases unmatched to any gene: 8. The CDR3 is CASSTGDRGVYEQYF. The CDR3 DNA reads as TGTGCCAGCAGTACGGGGGACAGGGGTGTGTACGAGCAGTACTTC.

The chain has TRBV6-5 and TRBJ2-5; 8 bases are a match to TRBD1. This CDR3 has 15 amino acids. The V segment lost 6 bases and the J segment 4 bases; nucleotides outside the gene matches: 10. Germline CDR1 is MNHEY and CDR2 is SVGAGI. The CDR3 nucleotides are TGTGCCAGCAGCGCTGGACAGGGAATTAGAGAGACCCAGTACTTC. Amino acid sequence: CASSAGQGIRETQYF.

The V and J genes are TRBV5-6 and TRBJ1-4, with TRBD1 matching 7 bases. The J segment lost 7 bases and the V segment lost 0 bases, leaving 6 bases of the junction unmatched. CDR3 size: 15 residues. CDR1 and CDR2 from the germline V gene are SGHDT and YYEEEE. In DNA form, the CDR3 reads TGTGCCAGCAGCTTGGATCCAGGGGGACTTGAAAAACTGTTTTTT. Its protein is CASSLDPGGLEKLFF. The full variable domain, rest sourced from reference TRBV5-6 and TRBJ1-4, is DAGVTQSPTHLIKTRGQQVTLRCSPKSGHDTVSWYQQALGQGPQFIFQYYEEEERQRGNFPDRFSGHQFPNYSSELNVNALLLGDSALYLCASSLDPGGLEKLFFGSGTQLSVL.

CDR3 residues: CASGQGTSEQYF. CDR3 in DNA: TGCGCCAGCGGACAGGGAACCTCCGAGCAGTACTTC. V and J are TRBV5-1 and TRBJ2-7; 8 positions agree with TRBD1. The CDR3 length is 12 residues. V was clipped by 7 bases and J by 6 bases; unmatched bases: 6. Germline lookup yields CDR1 SGHRS and CDR2 YFSETQ.

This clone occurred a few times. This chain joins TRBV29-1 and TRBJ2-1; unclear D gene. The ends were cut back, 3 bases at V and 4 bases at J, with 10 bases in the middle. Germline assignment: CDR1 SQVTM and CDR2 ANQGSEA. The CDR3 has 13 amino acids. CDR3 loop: CSVELTHYNEQFF. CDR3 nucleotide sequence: TGCAGCGTTGAGTTGACACATTACAATGAGCAGTTCTTC.

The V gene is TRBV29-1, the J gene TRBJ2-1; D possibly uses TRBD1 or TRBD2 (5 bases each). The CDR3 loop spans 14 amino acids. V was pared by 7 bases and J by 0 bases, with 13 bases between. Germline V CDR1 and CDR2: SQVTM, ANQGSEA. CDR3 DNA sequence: TGCAGCGGCGACCCAGGGAGCTCCTACAATGAGCAGTTCTTC. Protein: CSGDPGSSYNEQFF.

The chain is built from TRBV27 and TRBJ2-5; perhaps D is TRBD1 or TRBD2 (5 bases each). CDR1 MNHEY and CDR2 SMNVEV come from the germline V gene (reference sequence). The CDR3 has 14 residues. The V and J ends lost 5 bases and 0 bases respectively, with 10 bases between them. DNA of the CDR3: TGTGCCAGCAGTAGTTTGGGGGACCAAGAGACCCAGTACTTC. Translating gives CASSSLGDQETQYF.

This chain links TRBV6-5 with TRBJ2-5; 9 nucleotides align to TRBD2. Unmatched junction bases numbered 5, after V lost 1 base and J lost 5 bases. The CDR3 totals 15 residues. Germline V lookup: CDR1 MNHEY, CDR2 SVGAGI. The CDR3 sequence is CASSYFASGDETQYF. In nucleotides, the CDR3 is TGTGCCAGCAGTTACTTCGCTAGCGGGGACGAGACCCAGTACTTC.

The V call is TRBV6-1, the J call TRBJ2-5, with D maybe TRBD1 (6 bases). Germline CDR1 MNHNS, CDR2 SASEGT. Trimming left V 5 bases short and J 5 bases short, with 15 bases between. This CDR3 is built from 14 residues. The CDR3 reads CASSPHRVLETQYF. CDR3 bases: TGTGCCAGCAGTCCACACAGGGTTTTGGAGACCCAGTACTTC.